The entry below gives a single TCR beta chain sequence along with its context. The target of this receptor is not known. Nothing much larger sits one base from this clone, and base qualities are not available. This sample was taken from a study of shared clonotypes between healthy human individuals (dated by TCRdb to 2018 to 2021). Looking at the study overall: The cohort comprised two women and a few men aged 18 to 49 years. For each donor, CD4 naive and CD4 memory were each run on three plates, CD8 naive on two plates, and CD8 memory on one plate. Per donor, leukapheresis produced somewhere between about 0.8 and 9 billion PBMCs. Libraries were prepared and TCR repertoires were sequenced by different laboratories using diverse techniques, in order to increase sequencing depth and limit assay-specific biases. To estimate repertoire size and how much clonotype sharing occurs between individuals, the study deeply sequenced the blood TCR repertoires of several healthy adults.

The CDR3 has 15 amino acids, counting the end cysteine and phenylalanine. Only CDR3 DNA remains: 45 bases, in frame from the first base. From a lookup of the germline V gene (reference sequence), CDR1 and CDR2 are GTSNPN and SVGIG. Cut back by 4 bases and 0 bases, the V and J ends lie 16 bases apart. Using the deep immunoSEQ assay, multiplex PCR amplified TCR CDR3 regions from genomic DNA. Genomic DNA extracted from each cell subset was distributed evenly over all wells of several immunoSEQ 96-well plates, and each plate served as one replicate. For sorted subsets, each replicate PCR was loaded with approximately 190 ng genomic DNA, equivalent to 25,000 to 30,000 T cell genomes. The purified libraries were quantified using a Qubit 3.0 fluorometer, sized with a Bioanalyzer 2100, and then quantified again using the KAPA Library Quantification kit. Every immunoSEQ 96-well plate was sequenced on a separate single-read 150-cycle Illumina NextSeq 550 flow cell. The authors processed their data as follows. Because the immunoSEQ output held only junctional sequences and lacked quality scores, the filtering could not match the filtering applied to full-length reads. Sequences were annotated with PyIR, a Python wrapper for IgBLAST v1.9, and V/J genes and CDR3 were assigned using IMGT germline references. Any read was removed if the V/J assignment was weak (E-value above 1e-6), the CDR3 was missing, or the read contained stop codons, out-of-frame junctions, or ambiguous translated residues. V3J clonotypes were defined as sequences sharing the same inferred V gene, J gene, and CDR3 amino acid sequence. To compute the percentage overlap between repertoires, the number of shared unique clonotypes was divided by the size of the smaller repertoire. RTK rarefaction, the Chao1 estimator, and Recon v2.1 estimates of unobserved clonotypes were used to assess repertoire richness. Generation probabilities for all TCRbeta clonotypes obtained by the gDNA method from a handful of donors were computed using OLGA. TCRdb mirrors the immuneACCESS table, restricted to in-frame sequences. Some clones are absent from its copies; in checked studies, under half trace to an unresolved V gene, and the reason for the others is unknown. V and J calls and clone size are given by that table; D and trimming were obtained from the DNA. In all, the sample holds roughly 2 million clones, and under 97% of those were seen once. Clones ranked in the top ten supply more than 0.1% of the sample.

The donors were healthy, HIV-negative adults who had no recently reported acute infections or vaccinations. All donors were Caucasian adults living in Nashville, Tennessee, USA. CD4+ T cells were enriched through magnetic negative selection, after which naive cells were positively selected on CD45RA and the remaining negative fraction served as the memory subset. Blood was obtained by leukapheresis, after which PBMCs were separated by Ficoll-Histopaque density gradient centrifugation and cryopreserved in liquid nitrogen vapor phase. Purity and quantity of every magnetically sorted T cell population were checked by analytical flow cytometry. Each sorted fraction had its genomic DNA isolated and then quantified by UV absorbance on a Nanodrop 2000c. Beyond this particular receptor, the publication reports: Larger estimated clonotype richness was generally found for naive subsets than for memory subsets. Sampling was restricted to blood, and TCR repertoires in tissues likely differ from the TCR repertoires found in blood. Across a few donors, approximately 4.9% of naive CD4, roughly 3.8% of naive CD8, roughly 2.3% of memory CD4, and approximately 0.4% of memory CD8 clonotypes were shared. The genetic and exposure-history diversity represented was limited by the small number of donors. Incomplete sequencing was indicated by rarefaction of sorted-subset datasets, despite the large sequencing depth. Compared with non-shared clonotypes, the clonotypes found in all four sorted-subset donors had higher generation probabilities. Pairwise subsampling led to the expectation that sequencing depth would affect the degree of clonotype sharing among donors.

The V and J segments used are TRBV30 and TRBJ2-7; no D segment can be confidently identified. Sample: naive CD4+ T cells sorted from blood. The cell subset or site label on this specimen signifies: CD45RA+ positively selected. This TCR came from a man between 18 and 35 years old in good health. The DNA is as follows: TGTGCCTGGACTCCATTCTCAGTTGCCTCCTACGAGCAGTACTTC. It specifies CAWTPFSVASYEQYF.